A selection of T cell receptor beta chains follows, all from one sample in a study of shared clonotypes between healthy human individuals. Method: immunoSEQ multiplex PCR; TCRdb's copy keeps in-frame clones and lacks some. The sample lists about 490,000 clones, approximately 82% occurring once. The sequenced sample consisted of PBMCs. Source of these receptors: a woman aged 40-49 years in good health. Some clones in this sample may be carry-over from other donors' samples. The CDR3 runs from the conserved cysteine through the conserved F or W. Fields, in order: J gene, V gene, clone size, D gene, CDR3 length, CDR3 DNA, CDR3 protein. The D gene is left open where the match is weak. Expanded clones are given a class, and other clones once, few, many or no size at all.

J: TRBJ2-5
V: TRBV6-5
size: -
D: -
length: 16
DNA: TGTGCCAGCAGTTACGAGGGGAGGTCTTCAAAGAAGACCCAGTACTTC
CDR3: CASSYEGRSSKKTQYF

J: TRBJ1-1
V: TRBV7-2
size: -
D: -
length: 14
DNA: TGTGCCAGCAGCTCAGGGGCCTTGAACACTGAAGCTTTCTTT
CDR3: CASSSGALNTEAFF

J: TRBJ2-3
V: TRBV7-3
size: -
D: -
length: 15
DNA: TGTGCCAGCAGCGTGGGAACTTACATCACAGATACGCAGTATTTT
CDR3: CASSVGTYITDTQYF

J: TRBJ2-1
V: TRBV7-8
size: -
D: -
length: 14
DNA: TGTGCCAGCAGCCCATCCTTCGGGGAGTCTAAGCAGTTCTTC
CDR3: CASSPSFGESKQFF

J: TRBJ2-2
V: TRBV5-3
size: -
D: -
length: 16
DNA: TGTGCCAGAAGCTTGTTCGGGGGGCGGCGCACCGGGGAGCTGTTTTTT
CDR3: CARSLFGGRRTGELFF

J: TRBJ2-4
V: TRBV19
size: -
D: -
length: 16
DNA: TGTGCCAGTAGTATTCGGGCGACAGGTAACAAAAACATTCAGTACTTC
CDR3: CASSIRATGNKNIQYF

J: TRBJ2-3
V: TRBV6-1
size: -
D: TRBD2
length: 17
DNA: TGTGCCAGCAGTGAAATGGTGGGGGGAGGGAGCACAGATACGCAGTATTTT
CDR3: CASSEMVGGGSTDTQYF

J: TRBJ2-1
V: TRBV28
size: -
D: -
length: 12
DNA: TGTGCCAGCAGTTTTGTTCGTTCTGAGCAGTTCTTC
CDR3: CASSFVRSEQFF

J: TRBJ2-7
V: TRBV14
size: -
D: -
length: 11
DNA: TGTGCCAGCAGCCAACTGACCGAGCAGTACTTC
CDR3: CASSQLTEQYF

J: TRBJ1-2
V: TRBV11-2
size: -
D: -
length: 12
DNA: TGTGCCAGCAGCTTAGACCAACGGGCAGGTTCGTTC
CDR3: CASSLDQRAGSF

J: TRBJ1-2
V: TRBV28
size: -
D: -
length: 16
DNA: TGTGCCAGCACCACTACGGCGGGGGGGGAAGCATATGGCTACACCTTC
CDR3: CASTTTAGGEAYGYTF

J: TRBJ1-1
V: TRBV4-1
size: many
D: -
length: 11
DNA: TGCGCCAGCAGCCCCGGGGGGAGAGCTTTCTTT
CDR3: CASSPGGRAFF